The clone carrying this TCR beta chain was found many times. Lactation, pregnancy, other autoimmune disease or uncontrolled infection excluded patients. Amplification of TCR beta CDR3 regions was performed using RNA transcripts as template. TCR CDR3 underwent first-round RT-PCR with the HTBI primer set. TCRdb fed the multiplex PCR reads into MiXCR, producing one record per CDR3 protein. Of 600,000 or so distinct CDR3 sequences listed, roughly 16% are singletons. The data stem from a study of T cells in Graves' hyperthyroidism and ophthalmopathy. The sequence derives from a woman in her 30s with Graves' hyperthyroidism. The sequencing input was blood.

CDR3 DNA: TGTGCCAGCAGTTACGGGGACAGCTACACCGGGGAGCTGTTTTTT. This codes for CASSYGDSYTGELFF. The genes are TRBV6-5 and TRBJ2-2; 7 bases match TRBD1. CDR1 MNHEY and CDR2 SVGAGI come from the germline V gene. The CDR3 sequence is 15 residues long. J lost 3 bases, V lost 2 bases, and 3 bases had no gene match.